These 24 T cell receptor beta chains were sequenced from one sample in a study of T-cell reconstitution after alpha-beta-depleted transplantation in children (dated by TCRdb to 2015 to 2016). Libraries came from PCR. Sequencing was carried out with an Illumina HiSeq 2500. TCR libraries were prepared with molecular barcoding, using unique molecular identifiers to normalize TCRbeta repertoire quantification. TCRdb reprocessed the public reads (quality trimming at Q25 with fastp, clone calling with MiXCR) and kept in-frame beta chains. Each entry is one CDR3 protein sequence, shown with its most common DNA and genes. The sample table holds approximately 430,000 distinct CDR3 sequences, of which about a sixth were seen once. The top ten constitute 25% to 30% of the sample. The label giving this sample's treatment or condition can be read as: allogeneic hematopoietic cell transplantation with graft depleted of TCRalphabeta T cells and CD19 B cells.

Sequencing used PBMCs, mostly from graft donor cells, obtained 360 days after TCRalphabeta/CD19-depleted stem cell transplant. Receptors were obtained from a boy in the first two years of life who had a stem cell transplant for Wiskott-Aldrich syndrome, so the T cells may come from the graft donor.

This clonotype was seen only a few times. V usage is TRBV10-3 and J usage is TRBJ2-3; tentatively, D is TRBD1 or TRBD2 (5 bases each). V was trimmed by 10 bases and J by 0 bases, leaving 14 bases between them. The CDR3 covers 14 residues. Germline assignment: CDR1 ENHRY and CDR2 SYGVKD. Written as DNA, the CDR3 is TGTGCCACTAGTGGGACGGTCAGCACAGATACGCAGTATTTT. This sequence encodes CATSGTVSTDTQYF.

The chain has TRBV20-1 and TRBJ2-5; D is unclear. CDR3 length: 12 residues. V lost 1 base, J lost 2 bases, and 5 bases lay in between. The germline V gene has CDR1 DFQATT and CDR2 SNEGSKA (reference sequence). CDR3 DNA: TGCAGTGCTAGAGTACCTCAAGAGACCCAGTACTTC. Translation gives CSARVPQETQYF.

There are a few counts of this clonotype. The chain joins TRBV27 to TRBJ2-1; 7 bases line up with TRBD2. The CDR3 covers 15 residues. Germline lookup yields CDR1 MNHEY and CDR2 SMNVEV (reference sequence). The V and J ends lost 8 bases and 7 bases, in that order; junction bases with no gene match: 14. The CDR3 protein is CASFTRTSKGNEQFF. DNA for the CDR3: TGTGCCAGCTTTACACGGACTAGTAAAGGTAATGAGCAGTTCTTC.

A remark on this clonotype: Sequence at one end of the junction differs from germline and may be a read error. The chain is built from TRBV5-6 and TRBJ2-3; 7 nucleotides line up with TRBD1. The CDR3 spans 11 residues. The germline V gene encodes CDR1 SGHDT and CDR2 YYEEEE. CDR3 DNA: TGTGCCAGCAGCTTGAGACAGGGTGGCCTCTTT. It translates to CASSLRQGGLF.

There are a few counts of this clonotype. The chain couples TRBV5-1 to TRBJ1-1; D might be TRBD1 (6 bases). CDR1 and CDR2 from the germline V gene are SGHRS and YFSETQ. The length of the CDR3 is 15 residues. Trimming stripped 6 bases from V and 0 bases from J, with 15 bases between. CDR3: CASTKTGPMNTEAFF. In DNA form, the CDR3 reads TGCGCCAGCACGAAAACAGGGCCAATGAACACTGAAGCTTTCTTT.

This chain links TRBV6-2 or TRBV6-3 with TRBJ2-2; the match to TRBD2 covers 13 bases. CDR1 is MNHEY and CDR2 is SVGEGT in the germline V gene. Unmatched junction bases numbered 16, after V lost 0 bases and J lost 9 bases. The CDR3 sequence is 20 residues long. CDR3 coding DNA: TGTGCCAGCAGTTACTCCAGGACTAGCGGGAGAGAGTATTACCGGAGGGAGCTGTTTTTT. The encoded protein is CASSYSRTSGREYYRRELFF.

The gene calls are TRBV12-3 or TRBV12-4 and TRBJ2-7, with D maybe TRBD1 (7 bases). The CDR3 runs 16 residues. V gave up 2 bases and J gave up 3 bases, with 17 bases separating them. This CDR3 is CASSLNRGTDLYEQYF. The CDR3 DNA reads as TGTGCCAGCAGTTTAAATCGGGGGACAGATCTCTACGAGCAGTACTTC.

This clonotype came up many times. The chain is built from TRBV12-3 or TRBV12-4 and TRBJ2-2, with no clear D. The CDR3 contains 16 residues. With 4 bases removed from V and 0 bases from J, the gap between germline ends came to 12 bases. This CDR3 reads CASSWSPQANTGELFF. For the CDR3, the DNA is TGTGCCAGCAGTTGGTCCCCTCAGGCGAACACCGGGGAGCTGTTTTTT.

V gene TRBV11-1 combines with J gene TRBJ2-2; 10 nucleotides agree with TRBD1. Trimming took 3 bases from V and 6 from J; bases not matched to a gene: 16. CDR3 length equals 19 residues. Germline-derived CDR1 and CDR2 are SGHAT and FQDESV (reference sequence). The CDR3 region is CASSFTFRPGTGVAGELFF. CDR3 nucleotides: TGTGCCAGCAGCTTTACATTTCGGCCGGGGACAGGGGTGGCCGGGGAGCTGTTTTTT.

The rearrangement uses TRBV5-6 and TRBJ1-2, with 8 bases lining up with TRBD1. CDR3 length: 15 amino acids. CDR1 and CDR2 from the germline V gene are SGHDT and YYEEEE. The V and J ends lost 0 bases and 3 bases, in that order; junction bases with no gene match: 4. CDR3 bases: TGTGCCAGCAGCTTGGCTCCAGGGGGCCACTATGGCTACACCTTC. The encoded protein is CASSLAPGGHYGYTF.

This clonotype appeared a single time. The chain is built from TRBV6-2 or TRBV6-3 and TRBJ2-7; no reliable D call. There are 13 residues in the CDR3. V lost 2 bases, J lost 3 bases, and 8 bases lay in between. CDR1 and CDR2 from the germline V gene are MNHEY and SVGEGT. CDR3 coding DNA: TGTGCCAGCAGTTACGAAGGTTTCTACGAGCAGTACTTC. It translates to CASSYEGFYEQYF.

Only a few counts were recorded for this clonotype. The rearrangement links TRBV6-5 to TRBJ2-5, with TRBD2 as a possible D gene (6 bases). Trimming left V 2 bases short and J 2 bases short, with 9 bases between. The CDR3 extends over 14 amino acids. Germline V gives CDR1 MNHEY, CDR2 SVGAGI. The CDR3 DNA reads as TGTGCCAGCAGTTACCTAGCGACTCAAGAGACCCAGTACTTC. Protein sequence: CASSYLATQETQYF.

The V and J genes are TRBV11-2 and TRBJ2-5; possibly TRBD2 for D (5 bases). The CDR3 consists of 16 residues. Looked up from germline, CDR1 is SGHAT and CDR2 is FQNNGV. V was pared by 4 bases and J by 5 bases, with 20 bases between. The CDR3 DNA reads TGTGCCAGCAGCTCCCCATGGGGAGAGTACGACGAGACCCAGTACTTC. Amino acids: CASSSPWGEYDETQYF.

The V gene is TRBV12-3 or TRBV12-4, the J gene TRBJ2-5; TRBD2 is a possible D gene (6 bases). The CDR3 sequence is 15 residues long. Trimming stripped 4 bases from V and 1 base from J, with 13 bases between. CDR3 DNA: TGTGCCAGCAGTTCCTCTTTGGGACTCCAAGAGACCCAGTACTTC. Translated: CASSSSLGLQETQYF.

V is TRBV27 and J is TRBJ2-3; D call uncertain. V was clipped by 8 bases and J by 3 bases, with 18 bases between them. CDR3 length: 15 amino acids. Germline V gene sequence: CDR1 MNHEY, CDR2 SMNVEV (reference sequence). The CDR3 loop reads CASGLLGLATDTQYF. In DNA form, the CDR3 reads TGTGCCAGCGGATTACTGGGCTTGGCGACAGATACGCAGTATTTT.

In its sample, this clonotype was seen many times. V gene TRBV5-1 combines with J gene TRBJ2-5; D is perhaps TRBD1 or TRBD2 (5 bases each). The CDR3 runs 15 residues. Looked up from germline, CDR1 is SGHRS and CDR2 is YFSETQ. Trimming left V 6 bases short and J 3 bases short, with 18 bases between. DNA of the CDR3: TGCGCCAGCACCCGGGCAGGGAGAATGGAAGAGACCCAGTACTTC. It yields the protein CASTRAGRMEETQYF.

This clonotype was picked up a small number of times. The chain combines TRBV7-9 with TRBJ2-3; TRBD2 agrees at 7 bases. J was trimmed by 4 bases and V by 3 bases; bases with no gene match: 1. CDR3 size: 13 residues. Looked up from germline, CDR1 is SEHNR and CDR2 is FQNEAQ (reference sequence). The CDR3 region has the DNA TGTGCCAGCAGCTTTGGACTAGCAGATACGCAGTATTTT. Translation gives CASSFGLADTQYF.

DNA of the CDR3: TGCAGTGCCCTTGGACAGGGCTCCGTCAATGAGCAGTTCTTC. Amino acids: CSALGQGSVNEQFF. This rearrangement joins TRBV20-1 to TRBJ2-1, with 8 bases fitting TRBD1. The CDR3 length is 14 residues. V dropped 6 bases and J dropped 6; count of bases not matched to a gene: 10. The V gene's germline CDR1 is DFQATT and CDR2 SNEGSKA (reference sequence).

This chain joins TRBV24-1 and TRBJ2-1, with TRBD1 matching 7 bases. The CDR3 is made up of 17 amino acids. Germline V gene lookup returns CDR1 KGHDR and CDR2 SFDVKD. V shed 0 bases, J shed 1 base, and the junction held 5 bases outside the gene matches. Here the CDR3 reads CATSDLQDRISYNEQFF. The CDR3, as DNA: TGTGCCACCAGTGATTTGCAGGACAGGATTTCCTACAATGAGCAGTTCTTC.

Only a few counts were recorded for this clonotype. The CDR3 nucleotides are TGTGCCAGCAGCTTATCGTTGGCGGGAGATACGCAGTATTTT. It is translated as CASSLSLAGDTQYF. This chain uses TRBV7-6 with TRBJ2-3; possibly TRBD2 for D (5 bases). The CDR3 is 14 residues long. Trimming shortened V by 2 bases and J by 5 bases, and 11 bases separated the two germline ends. From germline, CDR1 is SGHVS and CDR2 FNYEAQ. The whole variable domain, filled in from reference TRBV7-6 and TRBJ2-3, reads GAGVSQSPRYKVTKRGQDVALRCDPISGHVSLYWYRQALGQGPEFLTYFNYEAQQDKSGLPNDRFSAERPEGSISTLTIQRTEQRDSAMYRCASSLSLAGDTQYFGPGTRLTVL.

The rearrangement links TRBV6-2 or TRBV6-3 to TRBJ2-4; D possibly matches TRBD1 or TRBD2 (6 bases each). There are 15 residues in the CDR3. The V gene's germline CDR1 is MNHEY and CDR2 SVGEGT. Trimming pared 8 bases from V and 4 bases from J, leaving 18 bases between. DNA for the CDR3: TGTGCCAGCCGACTGGGGGGCAGGGTTAAAAACATTCAGTACTTC. It translates to CASRLGGRVKNIQYF.

This clonotype was observed a handful of times. The chain joins TRBV7-9 to TRBJ2-1; D perhaps matches TRBD1 (5 bases). V dropped 5 bases and J dropped 2 bases, with 7 bases sitting between them. This CDR3 has 13 amino acids. Germline V gene data show CDR1 as SEHNR and CDR2 as FQNEAQ (reference sequence). Written as DNA, the CDR3 is TGTGCCAGCAGCCCGACAGCCTACAATGAGCAGTTCTTC. Translation gives CASSPTAYNEQFF.

This rearrangement joins TRBV10-3 to TRBJ2-7; weak D call: TRBD1 (5 bases). The germline V gene encodes CDR1 ENHRY and CDR2 SYGVKD. The V end lost 7 bases, the J end lost 0 bases, and 13 bases lay between the germline ends. CDR3 size: 14 residues. CDR3 in DNA: TGTGCCATCACCTCGGACACAAACTCCTACGAGCAGTACTTC. Translation gives CAITSDTNSYEQYF.

V is TRBV20-1 and J is TRBJ2-7, with no clear D. CDR3 length equals 12 residues. Per germline, CDR1 DFQATT and CDR2 SNEGSKA (reference sequence). Between the trimmed V and J ends, which lost 3 bases and 0 bases, there was a span of 6 bases. CDR3 bases: TGCAGTGCTAGCGGATTCTCCTACGAGCAGTACTTC. Translation gives CSASGFSYEQYF.